The 22 T cell receptor beta chains given below trace back to one sample, sequenced in a study of shared clonotypes between healthy human individuals. Profiled with immunoSEQ multiplex PCR; TCRdb holds only in-frame clones, not every one. Of around 2,000,000 clones listed, 85% to 95% are singletons. Naive CD8 cells, CD45RO-negative and positively selected for CCR7, excluded terminally differentiated effector memory CD45RA+ cells. Sequencing was carried out using naive CD8+ T cells from PBMCs. Receptors originate from a man in his late teens or twenties in good health. Some clones in this sample may be carry-over from other donors' samples.

This sequence joins TRBV9 and TRBJ2-1, with D possibly being TRBD1 (6 bases). The length of the CDR3 is 14 residues. Deletions cut 5 bases from V and 7 bases from J, with 16 bases between. CDR1 is SGDLS and CDR2 is YYNGEE in the germline V gene. CDR3 coding DNA: TGTGCCAGCAGAGGGCAGGGGAGTTTAAATGAGCAGTTCTTC. This translates into CASRGQGSLNEQFF.

The chain uses TRBV30 and TRBJ1-2; perhaps TRBD1 as D (5 bases). The V end was cut by 8 bases, the J end by 0 bases, with 10 bases between. The CDR3 length is 12 residues. Germline V gene data show CDR1 as GTSNPN and CDR2 as SVGIG (reference sequence). Here the CDR3 reads CAARGPNYGYTF. CDR3 bases: TGTGCCGCCCGGGGACCTAACTATGGCTACACCTTC.

The chain has TRBV30 and TRBJ2-7, with D possibly being TRBD2 (5 bases). This CDR3 spans 12 amino acids. The V gene's germline CDR1 is GTSNPN and CDR2 SVGIG (reference sequence). Trimming took off 3 bases at V and 9 bases at J, with 15 bases between the two ends. CDR3 region: CAWSGKSGGQYF. The CDR3, as DNA: TGTGCCTGGAGCGGGAAATCCGGAGGGCAGTACTTC. The whole variable domain, remainder taken from reference TRBV30 and TRBJ2-7, is SQTIHQWPATLVQPVGSPLSLECTVEGTSNPNLYWYRQAAGRGLQLLFYSVGIGQISSEVPQNLSASRPQDRQFILSSKKLLLSDSGFYLCAWSGKSGGQYFGPGTRLTVT.

Comment on this clone: Other DNA sequences in the same sample also yield this CDR3. The chain joins TRBV19 to TRBJ2-7; D ambiguous. The CDR3 runs 13 residues. V was pared by 2 bases and J by 3 bases, with 8 bases between. Germline CDR1 reads LNHDA; CDR2 reads SQIVND (reference sequence). DNA of the CDR3: TGTGCCAGTAGTATACGGCCCGACTACGAGCAGTACTTC. The encoded protein is CASSIRPDYEQYF.

The chain links TRBV14 to TRBJ2-7; D possibly corresponds to TRBD2 (5 bases). The length of the CDR3 is 15 residues. Germline V lookup: CDR1 SGHDN, CDR2 FVKESK. V was clipped by 0 bases and J by 6 bases, with 15 bases between them. CDR3 nucleotide sequence: TGTGCCAGCAGCCAAGATAGAGGGAGTATTGGCGAGCAGTACTTC. Amino acids: CASSQDRGSIGEQYF. The whole variable domain, filled in from reference TRBV14 and TRBJ2-7, reads EAGVTQFPSHSVIEKGQTVTLRCDPISGHDNLYWYRRVMGKEIKFLLHFVKESKQDESGMPNNRFLAERTGGTYSTLKVQPAELEDSGVYFCASSQDRGSIGEQYFGPGTRLTVT.

The genes are TRBV9 and TRBJ2-3, with 13 bases aligning to TRBD2. CDR1 is SGDLS, CDR2 YYNGEE, per germline. Unmatched junction bases numbered 8, after V lost 0 bases and J lost 4 bases. The CDR3 spans 18 residues. This CDR3 reads CASSVELAGGRGPDTQYF. The CDR3 DNA reads as TGTGCCAGCAGCGTAGAACTAGCGGGAGGGAGGGGCCCAGATACGCAGTATTTT.

This chain joins TRBV7-9 and TRBJ2-7; 9 nucleotides line up with TRBD1. Germline CDR1 SEHNR, CDR2 FQNEAQ (reference sequence). V lost 6 bases to trimming and J lost 0 bases; unmatched junction nucleotides: 6. The length of the CDR3 is 15 residues. The CDR3 reads CASSYRDRASYEQYF. Here the CDR3 DNA reads TGTGCCAGCAGTTACCGGGACAGGGCCTCCTACGAGCAGTACTTC.

The chain couples TRBV29-1 to TRBJ2-1, with D maybe TRBD1 (5 bases). The CDR3 runs 11 residues. Germline V lookup: CDR1 SQVTM, CDR2 ANQGSEA. Trimming left V 7 bases short and J 8 bases short, with 12 bases between. CDR3 DNA: TGCAGCGGGACAAAGGGGTATGAGCAGTTCTTC. This translates into CSGTKGYEQFF.

The V call is TRBV28, the J call TRBJ2-7; a weak D match, TRBD2 (6 bases). Germline V gene lookup returns CDR1 MDHEN and CDR2 SYDVKM. CDR3 size: 14 residues. V lost 6 bases and J lost 5, with 17 bases in between. CDR3 sequence reads: CASSGPWGENEQYF. The CDR3 DNA reads as TGTGCCAGCAGCGGCCCATGGGGGGAAAACGAGCAGTACTTC.

This clone was seen only once. The chain joins TRBV27 to TRBJ2-1; D is undetermined. The V end was cut by 5 bases, the J end by 0 bases, with 11 bases between. The CDR3 covers 15 residues. The germline V gene encodes CDR1 MNHEY and CDR2 SMNVEV (reference sequence). CDR3 protein: CASSLGLNSYNEQFF. As DNA, the CDR3 is TGTGCCAGCAGTCTCGGTCTAAACTCCTACAATGAGCAGTTCTTC.

V usage is TRBV7-6 and J usage is TRBJ1-1; possible D gene TRBD1, 5 bases. V lost 2 bases, J lost 1 base, and 17 bases lay in between. CDR1 is SGHVS and CDR2 is FNYEAQ in the germline V gene. The CDR3 length is 17 residues. This CDR3 is CASSLPLGRGTNTEAFF. The CDR3 DNA reads TGTGCCAGCAGCTTACCCCTTGGACGGGGGACGAACACTGAAGCTTTCTTT.

This clone was recorded only once. The chain employs TRBV4-1 and TRBJ2-5, with D possibly being TRBD2 (5 bases). V was shortened by 0 bases and J by 6 bases, with 11 bases between the two germline ends. Germline V lookup: CDR1 MGHRA, CDR2 YSYEKL. The CDR3 has 14 amino acids. The CDR3 DNA reads as TGCGCCAGCAGCCAAGATTTGCAGCGGAAGACCCAGTACTTC. Its protein product is CASSQDLQRKTQYF.

V and J are TRBV18 and TRBJ1-1; TRBD1 agrees at 8 bases. J lost 5 bases, V lost 5 bases, and 13 bases had no gene match. The CDR3 sequence is 16 residues long. Germline V lookup: CDR1 KGHSH, CDR2 LQKENI. This CDR3 reads CASSEGPTGDLTEAFF. The DNA for the CDR3 is TGTGCCAGCTCAGAGGGCCCGACAGGGGATTTGACTGAAGCTTTCTTT.

V is TRBV7-3 and J is TRBJ2-7; TRBD2 might be the D (6 bases). This CDR3 has 15 residues. Germline lookup yields CDR1 SGHTA and CDR2 FQGTGA. Trimming left V 2 bases short and J 5 bases short, with 16 bases between. In DNA form, the CDR3 reads TGTGCCAGCAGCTTATCGGGGACGGGAGTGGACGAGCAGTACTTC. Residues: CASSLSGTGVDEQYF.

The chain joins TRBV4-3 to TRBJ1-3; 7 nucleotides agree with TRBD1. Trimming cost V 2 bases and J 3 bases; bases outside gene matches: 10. The CDR3 is 17 residues long. Per germline, CDR1 LGHNA and CDR2 YSLEER. CDR3 sequence: CASSQSVGRGNGNTIYF. Written as DNA, the CDR3 is TGCGCCAGCAGCCAATCTGTAGGCAGGGGGAATGGAAACACCATATATTTT.

Details on this clone: The same CDR3 arises from other DNA sequences in this sample as well. The chain links TRBV7-9 to TRBJ2-7; D unclear. This CDR3 spans 13 amino acids. Germline CDR1 reads SEHNR; CDR2 reads FQNEAQ (reference sequence). V shed 3 bases and J shed 2 bases, with 8 bases lying between them. The DNA of the CDR3 is TGTGCCAGCAGCTTGGGCAGTGCCTACGAGCAGTACTTC. Translating gives CASSLGSAYEQYF.

This chain links TRBV27 with TRBJ2-1; D is uncertain. The CDR3 runs 16 residues. Per the germline V gene, CDR1 is MNHEY and CDR2 is SMNVEV (reference sequence). V lost 5 bases and J 7 bases, leaving 21 bases between the germline ends. CDR3 bases: TGTGCCAGCAGTCCCCAGGTAGGGTCACAGACAAATGAGCAGTTCTTC. Encoded protein: CASSPQVGSQTNEQFF.

The chain couples TRBV28 to TRBJ2-3; no firm D call. The CDR3 totals 15 residues. The germline gives CDR1 MDHEN, CDR2 SYDVKM. V was clipped by 2 bases and J by 2 bases, with 11 bases between them. The CDR3 DNA is TGTGCCAGCAGTTTAGAAAAGTTTTCCACAGATACGCAGTATTTT. The encoded protein is CASSLEKFSTDTQYF.

In its sample, this clone was seen a few times. This same CDR3 is encoded by further DNA sequences in the sample. The chain uses TRBV9 and TRBJ1-5; no clear D. Germline CDR1 and CDR2: SGDLS and YYNGEE. The CDR3 contains 13 residues. V was trimmed by 0 bases and J by 6 bases, leaving 7 bases between them. In nucleotides, the CDR3 is TGTGCCAGCAGCGTAGGTAAGGGTCAGCCCCAGCATTTT. This encodes CASSVGKGQPQHF.

The sample holds a few counts of this clone. The V call is TRBV9, the J call TRBJ2-2; 10 bases map to TRBD2. Germline V gives CDR1 SGDLS, CDR2 YYNGEE. The CDR3 loop spans 16 amino acids. V lost 1 base to trimming and J lost 5 bases; unmatched junction nucleotides: 5. Written as DNA, the CDR3 is TGTGCCAGCAGCGTACCTAGCGGGAGTGGTACCGGGGAGCTGTTTTTT. Protein product: CASSVPSGSGTGELFF.

This chain links TRBV29-1 with TRBJ1-2; tentatively, D is TRBD1 (5 bases). There are 14 residues in the CDR3. Germline V gene sequence: CDR1 SQVTM, CDR2 ANQGSEA. V lost 4 bases and J lost 4, with 16 bases in between. The CDR3 here is CSVGALGEIYGYTF. CDR3 in DNA: TGCAGCGTTGGGGCGCTGGGGGAGATCTATGGCTACACCTTC.

This chain connects TRBV27 to TRBJ2-7; D perhaps matches TRBD1 (6 bases). The germline gives CDR1 MNHEY, CDR2 SMNVEV (reference sequence). The CDR3 runs 13 residues. Trimming stripped 5 bases from V and 4 bases from J, with 12 bases between. The DNA for the CDR3 is TGTGCCAGCAGTGGGGCAGGGGTGTACGAGCAGTACTTC. This translates into CASSGAGVYEQYF.